The 19 T cell receptor beta chains presented below share a single source sample, sequenced in a study of blood T cell repertoires in COVID-19. Libraries were prepared by immunoSEQ multiplex PCR; TCRdb keeps only in-frame clonotypes and omits some of them. The sample has about 140,000 clones; 85% to 90% are singletons. The sequenced material came from peripheral blood. The source is an elderly woman with acute or convalescent COVID-19.

CDR3 sequence: CASSTTPRGSSTDTQYF. The CDR3 DNA is TGTGCCAGCTCAACCACCCCCAGGGGTTCTAGCACAGATACGCAGTATTTT. V is TRBV18 and J is TRBJ2-3, with a weak D call TRBD1 (6 bases). The germline gives CDR1 KGHSH, CDR2 LQKENI. Trimming left V 5 bases short and J 0 bases short, with 18 bases between. The CDR3 runs 17 residues.

This chain uses TRBV20-1 with TRBJ1-5; maybe TRBD1 (6 bases). The germline gives CDR1 DFQATT, CDR2 SNEGSKA (reference sequence). V lost 4 bases to trimming and J lost 5 bases, with 12 bases between them. CDR3 length: 13 amino acids. The CDR3 DNA reads TGCAGTGCTATTGAACAGGGTGATCAGCCCCAGCATTTT. Translating it yields CSAIEQGDQPQHF.

The chain carries TRBV7-8 and TRBJ1-1, with 9 bases matching TRBD1. Germline V gene data show CDR1 as SGHVS and CDR2 as FQNEAQ. J gave up 7 bases and V 5 bases, and 8 bases lay outside the gene matches. CDR3 length: 14 residues. The CDR3 is CASSQLTGGFEAFF. The CDR3 nucleotides are TGTGCCAGCAGCCAGCTAACAGGGGGCTTTGAAGCTTTCTTT. Variable domain in full (rest from reference TRBV7-8 and TRBJ1-1): GAGVSQSPRYKVAKRGQDVALRCDPISGHVSLFWYQQALGQGPEFLTYFQNEAQLDKSGLPSDRFFAERPEGSVSTLKIQRTQQEDSAVYLCASSQLTGGFEAFFGQGTRLTVV.

The chain has TRBV10-3 and TRBJ2-7; D is uncertain. The germline V and J ends were trimmed by 2 bases and 0 bases, with 8 bases remaining between them. Germline CDR1 ENHRY, CDR2 SYGVKD. This CDR3 has 14 amino acids. The CDR3 reads CAISEELTSYEQYF. The CDR3 DNA sequence: TGTGCCATCAGTGAGGAACTAACCTCCTACGAGCAGTACTTC.

The chain recombines TRBV19 with TRBJ1-1, with 7 bases lining up with TRBD1. The V gene's germline CDR1 is LNHDA and CDR2 SQIVND (reference sequence). Trimming took 5 bases from V and 5 from J; bases not matched to a gene: 8. This CDR3 contains 14 residues. This CDR3 is CASSSWTGWTEAFF. Written as DNA, the CDR3 is TGTGCCAGTAGTTCGTGGACAGGATGGACTGAAGCTTTCTTT.

The V gene is TRBV5-1, the J gene TRBJ2-7; TRBD2 might be the D (5 bases). CDR1 is SGHRS, CDR2 YFSETQ, per germline. Deletions cut 3 bases from V and 3 bases from J, with 10 bases between. The CDR3 runs to 13 residues. CDR3 in DNA: TGCGCCAGCAGCTCCGACGGGAACTACGAGCAGTACTTC. Amino acid sequence: CASSSDGNYEQYF.

The chain couples TRBV5-1 to TRBJ1-4; 9 nucleotides agree with TRBD1. Germline CDR1 SGHRS, CDR2 YFSETQ. This CDR3 comprises 16 residues. The V and J ends lost 2 bases and 6 bases, in that order; junction bases with no gene match: 8. DNA for the CDR3: TGCGCCAGCAGCTTCGCCTTGACAGGGGGGTATGAAAAACTGTTTTTT. Translation: CASSFALTGGYEKLFF. Complete variable domain (other parts from reference TRBV5-1 and TRBJ1-4): KAGVTQTPRYLIKTRGQQVTLSCSPISGHRSVSWYQQTPGQGLQFLFEYFSETQRNKGNFPGRFSGRQFSNSRSEMNVSTLELGDSALYLCASSFALTGGYEKLFFGSGTQLSVL.

V gene TRBV6-5 combines with J gene TRBJ1-1; 7 nucleotides line up with TRBD1. The germline V gene has CDR1 MNHEY and CDR2 SVGAGI. CDR3 length equals 12 residues. V lost 7 bases and J lost 6; bases outside the gene matches: 5. CDR3 DNA: TGTGCCAGCACTAGACAGGGTGCTGAAGCTTTCTTT. Residues: CASTRQGAEAFF.

The rearrangement uses TRBV4-3 and TRBJ2-7, with D maybe TRBD1 (5 bases). This CDR3 has 15 amino acids. CDR1 is LGHNA, CDR2 YSLEER, per germline. V was trimmed by 0 bases and J by 0 bases, leaving 9 bases between them. CDR3 DNA sequence: TGCGCCAGCAGCCAAGATTGGGGCACCTCCTACGAGCAGTACTTC. It encodes CASSQDWGTSYEQYF.

The CDR3, as DNA: TGTGCCAGCAGCACTTATTATGGCTACACCTTC. Translating gives CASSTYYGYTF. The V gene is TRBV5-5, the J gene TRBJ1-2; D is unclear. The CDR3 runs to 11 residues. The V gene lost 4 bases and the J gene lost 5 bases, with 6 bases spanning the gap. CDR1 is SGHKS and CDR2 is YYEKEE in the germline V gene (reference sequence).

The gene calls are TRBV19 and TRBJ1-2, with 9 positions matching TRBD1. Germline V gene lookup returns CDR1 LNHDA and CDR2 SQIVND (reference sequence). V lost 6 bases to trimming and J lost 4 bases; unmatched junction nucleotides: 12. This CDR3 spans 16 amino acids. Written as DNA, the CDR3 is TGTGCCAGTAGCCCCTTGGGGGACAGGGCACTCTATGGCTACACCTTC. It encodes CASSPLGDRALYGYTF. Full variable domain (remainder filled in from reference TRBV19 and TRBJ1-2): DGGITQSPKYLFRKEGQNVTLSCEQNLNHDAMYWYRQDPGQGLRLIYYSQIVNDFQKGDIAEGYSVSREKKESFPLTVTSAQKNPTAFYLCASSPLGDRALYGYTFGSGTRLTVV.

The chain is built from TRBV7-8 and TRBJ1-2; maybe TRBD1 (5 bases). With 5 bases removed from V and 2 bases from J, the gap between germline ends came to 9 bases. The V gene's germline CDR1 is SGHVS and CDR2 FQNEAQ. The CDR3 has 13 amino acids. The CDR3 loop reads CASSLRENYGYTF. The CDR3 DNA sequence: TGTGCCAGCAGCCTCAGGGAAAACTATGGCTACACCTTC.

The gene calls are TRBV30 and TRBJ1-5; D not certain. Germline assignment: CDR1 GTSNPN and CDR2 SVGIG (reference sequence). The CDR3 totals 13 residues. V dropped 0 bases and J dropped 6 bases, with 9 bases sitting between them. CDR3 amino acids: CAWSVRGRQPQHF. As DNA, the CDR3 is TGTGCCTGGAGTGTAAGAGGTCGTCAGCCCCAGCATTTT.

The genes are TRBV10-3 and TRBJ2-3; 9 bases are shared with TRBD2. With V trimmed by 0 bases and J by 5 bases, 3 bases remained unmatched. Germline V gene data show CDR1 as ENHRY and CDR2 as SYGVKD. The CDR3 length is 15 residues. The CDR3 bases are TGTGCCATCAGTGAGTCTCTAGCGGGGAAAGATACGCAGTATTTT. Protein product: CAISESLAGKDTQYF.

A single count supports this clone. The gene calls are TRBV7-9 and TRBJ1-6; D is unclear. The CDR3 consists of 13 residues. The germline V gene encodes CDR1 SEHNR and CDR2 FQNEAQ (reference sequence). V was trimmed by 5 bases and J by 6 bases, leaving 8 bases between them. As DNA, the CDR3 is TGTGCCAGCAGCCCTACCCGTAATTCACCCCTCCACTTT. Residues: CASSPTRNSPLHF.

Points on this clone: Other nucleotide sequences in the sample specify the same CDR3. The V call is TRBV18, the J call TRBJ1-5, with TRBD1 as a possible D gene (5 bases). Trimming removed 3 bases from V and 0 bases from J, with 6 bases in between. Germline loops: CDR1 KGHSH, CDR2 LQKENI. The CDR3 length is 14 residues. The CDR3 nucleotides read TGTGCCAGCTCACCGACAGATAGCAATCAGCCCCAGCATTTT. It is translated as CASSPTDSNQPQHF.

The V call is TRBV5-1, the J call TRBJ1-3; TRBD1 matches 7 bases. The CDR3 consists of 15 residues. The V and J ends lost 0 bases and 0 bases, in that order; junction bases with no gene match: 0. Germline V gene lookup returns CDR1 SGHRS and CDR2 YFSETQ. The CDR3 spells CASSLDRGSGNTIYF. CDR3 sequence (DNA): TGCGCCAGCAGCTTGGACAGGGGCTCTGGAAACACCATATATTTT.

The gene calls are TRBV7-9 and TRBJ1-1; the match to TRBD1 covers 8 bases. The CDR3 extends over 14 amino acids. Germline CDR1 and CDR2: SEHNR and FQNEAQ (reference sequence). The V gene end was trimmed by 5 bases and the J gene end by 4 bases; junction bases not matched to a gene: 6. CDR3 sequence (DNA): TGTGCCAGCAGCCTACAGGGGGTCGGCACTGAAGCTTTCTTT. Encoded protein: CASSLQGVGTEAFF.

V and J are TRBV6-2 or TRBV6-3 and TRBJ2-2; TRBD1 matches at 7 bases. V shed 3 bases, J shed 4 bases, and the junction held 5 bases outside the gene matches. Germline CDR1 and CDR2: MNHEY and SVGEGT. The CDR3 is made up of 15 amino acids. CDR3 sequence: CASSYWDRGTGELFF. DNA for the CDR3: TGTGCCAGCAGTTATTGGGACAGAGGCACCGGGGAGCTGTTTTTT.